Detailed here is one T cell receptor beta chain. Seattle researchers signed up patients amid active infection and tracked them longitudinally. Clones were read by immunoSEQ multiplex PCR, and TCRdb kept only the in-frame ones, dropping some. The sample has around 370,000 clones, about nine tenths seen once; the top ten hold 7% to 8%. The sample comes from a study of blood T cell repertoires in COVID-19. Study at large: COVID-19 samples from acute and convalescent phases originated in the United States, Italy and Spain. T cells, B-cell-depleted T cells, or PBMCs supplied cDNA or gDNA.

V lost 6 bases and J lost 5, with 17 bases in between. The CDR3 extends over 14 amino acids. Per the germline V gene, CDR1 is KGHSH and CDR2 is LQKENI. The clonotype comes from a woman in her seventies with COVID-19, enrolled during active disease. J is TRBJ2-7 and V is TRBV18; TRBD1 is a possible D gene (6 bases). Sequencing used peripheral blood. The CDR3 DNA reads TGTGCCAGCTCCCCTCCTGCTGGGGGCAACGAGCAGTACTTC. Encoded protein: CASSPPAGGNEQYF.